This note documents a single T cell receptor beta chain sequence. Its antigen is not known. Other DNA sequences in this specimen translate into the identical CDR3. The assay was immunoSEQ multiplex PCR, and TCRdb's table has in-frame clones only and misses some. This sample carries 80,000 or so clones, 60% to 85% of them seen once, and the ten largest clones take less than 4%. The data stem from a study of radiotherapy plus CTLA-4 blockade in lung cancer. Study results and limitations: Alongside interferon-beta, early blood T cell clone dynamics were reportedly the best predictor of response. Blood TCR clones of tumor origin expanded after radiotherapy plus ipilimumab.

Germline V gene lookup returns CDR1 LNHDA and CDR2 SQIVND (reference sequence). This CDR3 has 17 amino acids. V lost 7 bases and J lost 5; bases outside the gene matches: 15. CTLA-4 blockade using ipilimumab, together with focal radiation, was received by patients with chemo-refractory metastatic non-small-cell lung cancer. The source material was peripheral blood, sampled from a patient treated with radiotherapy plus ipilimumab. The source of this sequence is a human donor with non-small cell lung cancer who had a partial response to radiotherapy plus ipilimumab. Some clones in this sample may be carry-over from other donors' samples. The chain is built from TRBV19 and TRBJ1-2, with 11 bases matching TRBD1. In nucleotides, the CDR3 is TGTGCCAGTACTGTATGGGGACAGGGGGATCTGGATTATGGCTACACCTTC. This translates into CASTVWGQGDLDYGYTF.